This T cell receptor (beta chain) was sequenced in a study of T cells in Graves' hyperthyroidism and ophthalmopathy. V dropped 1 base and J dropped 3 bases, with 10 bases sitting between them. Per germline, CDR1 MGHRA and CDR2 YSYEKL. The CDR3 contains 15 residues. A patient was excluded if there was uncontrolled infection, other autoimmune disease, pregnancy or lactation. There are many counts of this clonotype. TCR beta CDR3 regions were amplified from RNA. First-round RT-PCR with HTBI primers amplified the TCR CDR3 region. TCRdb analysed the multiplex PCR reads with MiXCR anew, one entry per CDR3 protein. The sample consists of 540,000 or so distinct CDR3 sequences, 40% to 55% of them appearing once.

The sample taken for sequencing was peripheral blood or thyroid tissue (not recorded which). This TCR came from an adult woman with Graves' disease, either hyperthyroidism or ophthalmopathy (not recorded which). V gene TRBV4-1 combines with J gene TRBJ1-5; weak D call: TRBD1 (6 bases). This chain's CDR3 is CASSQVGTLNQPQHF. The DNA of the CDR3 is TGCGCCAGCAGCCAAGTTGGGACACTCAATCAGCCCCAGCATTTT.